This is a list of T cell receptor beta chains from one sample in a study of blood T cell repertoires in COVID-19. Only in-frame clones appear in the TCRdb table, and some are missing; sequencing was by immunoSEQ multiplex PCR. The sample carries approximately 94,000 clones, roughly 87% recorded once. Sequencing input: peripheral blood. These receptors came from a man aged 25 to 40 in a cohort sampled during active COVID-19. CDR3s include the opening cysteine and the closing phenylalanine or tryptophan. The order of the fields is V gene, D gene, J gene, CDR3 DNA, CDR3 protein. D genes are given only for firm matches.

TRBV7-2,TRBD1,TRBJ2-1,TGTGCCAGCAGCTCACCCGGGACAGGGCACGCCAATGAGCAGTTCTTC,CASSSPGTGHANEQFF
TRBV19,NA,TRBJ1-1,TGTGCCAGTAGTATAGAGGCCCGAATGAACACTGAAGCTTTCTTT,CASSIEARMNTEAFF
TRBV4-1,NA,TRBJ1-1,TGCGCCAGCAGCCAAGATTGGGTCAGGTTGAACACTGAAGCTTTCTTT,CASSQDWVRLNTEAFF
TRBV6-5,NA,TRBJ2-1,TGTGCCAGCAGACCCAGGGGTTACAATGAGCAGTTCTTC,CASRPRGYNEQFF
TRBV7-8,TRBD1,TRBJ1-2,TGTGCCAGCGGACGGAATACAGGGGGCCAGGGCTACACCTTC,CASGRNTGGQGYTF
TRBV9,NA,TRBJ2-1,TGTGCCAGCAGCGTAGCTGGACTTAACTACAATGAGCAGTTCTTC,CASSVAGLNYNEQFF
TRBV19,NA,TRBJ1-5,TGTGCCAGTAGTTACAGACAGCAGCCCCAGCATTTT,CASSYRQQPQHF
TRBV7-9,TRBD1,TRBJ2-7,TGTGCCAGCAGCCTGCGGACAGGGAATAAGGGCTACGAGCAGTACTTC,CASSLRTGNKGYEQYF
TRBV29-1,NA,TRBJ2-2,TGCAGCGTTGGTGTTCGGGGAACGAACACCGGGGAGCTGTTTTTT,CSVGVRGTNTGELFF
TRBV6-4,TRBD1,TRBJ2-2,TGTGCCAGCAGTGTCGGACAGGGACAGGTTGGCACCGGGGAGCTGTTTTTT,CASSVGQGQVGTGELFF